What follows are 16 T cell receptor beta chains derived from one specimen sequenced in a study of blood T cells in healthy people across ages. PCR was performed a second time for roughly 7 to 11 cycles using a sample-barcoded 5' primer and a J-beta primer mix. Each CDR3 protein is one row after TCRdb ran MiXCR on the 5' RACE reads. Seen here are some 1,800,000 distinct CDR3 sequences, approximately 39% observed once, and the top ten hold under 25%. Source material: blood. These receptors came from a human donor in good health.

The chain links TRBV12-3 or TRBV12-4 to TRBJ2-3; D is possibly TRBD2 (6 bases). This CDR3 is built from 15 residues. V shed 3 bases and J shed 6 bases, with 16 bases lying between them. The CDR3 sequence is CASSLGRRGWDTQYF. The CDR3 coding sequence is TGTGCCAGCAGTTTGGGGAGGCGGGGATGGGATACGCAGTATTTT.

This clonotype was seen only a few times. This sequence joins TRBV7-2 and TRBJ2-7; tentative D call: TRBD1 (5 bases). The CDR3 spans 11 residues. Trimming cost V 7 bases and J 3 bases, with 7 bases left between them. Germline V gives CDR1 SGHTA, CDR2 FQGNSA. CDR3 amino acids: CASKGNYEQYF. The CDR3 region has the DNA TGTGCCAGCAAGGGGAACTACGAGCAGTACTTC.

This chain's CDR3 is CAISRTGTVVGNTIYF. The CDR3 bases are TGTGCCATCAGCCGGACAGGGACTGTCGTGGGAAACACCATATATTTT. This sequence joins TRBV10-3 and TRBJ1-3; TRBD1 matches 8 bases. This CDR3 has 16 amino acids. Germline trimming cut 6 bases from V and 4 bases from J; bases unmatched to any gene: 11. Germline assignment: CDR1 ENHRY and CDR2 SYGVKD.

This chain connects TRBV15 to TRBJ1-5; D is uncertain. With 4 bases removed from V and 4 bases from J, the gap between germline ends came to 11 bases. The germline CDR1 and CDR2 sequences are LNHNV and YYDKDF (reference sequence). This CDR3 region has 14 residues. CDR3 in amino acids: CATSNPDDNQPQHF. The CDR3 nucleotides are TGTGCCACCAGCAATCCAGATGATAATCAGCCCCAGCATTTT.

The chain has TRBV5-6 and TRBJ1-1, with 8 bases lining up with TRBD1. The germline gives CDR1 SGHDT, CDR2 YYEEEE. The CDR3 totals 16 residues. J gave up 4 bases and V 2 bases, and 10 bases lay outside the gene matches. CDR3 amino acids: CASSFDRGSPSTEAFF. The DNA of the CDR3 is TGTGCCAGCAGCTTTGACAGGGGTTCTCCGAGCACTGAAGCTTTCTTT.

Concerning this clonotype itself: Compared with germline, one end of the junction differs, possibly owing to a read error. V gene TRBV5-1 combines with J gene TRBJ2-6; no reliable D call. This CDR3 spans 12 amino acids. CDR1 and CDR2 (germline): SGHRS, YFSETQ. CDR3 protein: CASISGANVLTF. The CDR3 nucleotides are TGTGCCAGCATCAGTGGGGCCAACGTCCTGACTTTC.

This clonotype has a handful of counts. The gene calls are TRBV6-2 or TRBV6-3 and TRBJ1-2; 7 nucleotides agree with TRBD1. The V gene end was trimmed by 6 bases and the J gene end by 6 bases; junction bases not matched to a gene: 10. CDR1 is MNHEY and CDR2 is SVGEGT in the germline V gene. This CDR3 is built from 14 residues. CDR3 region: CASRIPGQKDGYTF. The CDR3 nucleotides read TGTGCCAGCAGGATCCCGGGACAGAAGGATGGCTACACCTTC.

The chain is built from TRBV9 and TRBJ2-6, with 8 bases that match TRBD2. V was pared by 3 bases and J by 1 base, with 9 bases of the junction left unmatched. The CDR3 totals 18 residues. Germline CDR1 SGDLS, CDR2 YYNGEE. The CDR3 coding sequence is TGTGCCAGCAGCGCGGGGGGGATTCAAGAATCTGGGGCCAACGTCCTGACTTTC. Residues: CASSAGGIQESGANVLTF.

The chain carries TRBV5-1 and TRBJ2-5; possible D gene TRBD2, 6 bases. The J call is uncertain, as TRBJ2-7 better fits the DNA end. Germline V gene data show CDR1 as SGHRS and CDR2 as YFSETQ. The CDR3 extends over 14 amino acids. CDR3 sequence reads: CASSNYAGSYEQYF. The CDR3 nucleotides read TGCGCCAGCAGTAACTACGCGGGGTCCTACGAGCAGTACTTC.

The rearrangement uses TRBV2 and TRBJ1-2; 8 bases map to TRBD1. With 3 bases clipped from V and 7 bases from J, the junction kept 13 bases outside the gene matches. CDR3 size: 16 residues. Per the germline V gene, CDR1 is SNHLY and CDR2 is FYNNEI. CDR3 sequence reads: CASSDMLEQGGIGYTF. The CDR3 DNA sequence: TGTGCCAGCAGTGATATGTTGGAACAGGGGGGCATTGGCTACACCTTC. Full variable domain (outside the CDR3, taken from reference TRBV2 and TRBJ1-2): EPEVTQTPSHQVTQMGQEVILRCVPISNHLYFYWYRQILGQKVEFLVSFYNNEISEKSEIFDDQFSVERPDGSNFTLKIRSTKLEDSAMYFCASSDMLEQGGIGYTFGSGTRLTVV.

The V and J genes are TRBV20-1 and TRBJ2-3; TRBD2 matches 8 bases. The length of the CDR3 is 15 residues. Germline values: CDR1 DFQATT, CDR2 SNEGSKA (reference sequence). The J segment lost 0 bases and the V segment lost 7 bases, leaving 9 bases of the junction unmatched. The CDR3 here is CSVKREGGSTDTQYF. CDR3 DNA sequence: TGCAGTGTAAAACGGGAGGGGGGGAGCACAGATACGCAGTATTTT.

The rearrangement links TRBV27 to TRBJ1-5; D is perhaps TRBD1 (5 bases). The CDR3 is 15 residues long. V was shortened by 2 bases and J by 3 bases, with 11 bases between the two germline ends. CDR1 is MNHEY and CDR2 is SMNVEV in the germline V gene (reference sequence). As DNA, the CDR3 is TGTGCCAGCAGTTTAAGTTGGGGGTACAATCAGCCCCAGCATTTT. It translates to CASSLSWGYNQPQHF.

The chain carries TRBV7-3 and TRBJ1-5, with 8 nucleotides matching TRBD1. Germline trimming cut 6 bases from V and 2 bases from J; bases unmatched to any gene: 15. Per germline, CDR1 SGHTA and CDR2 FQGTGA. The CDR3 covers 18 residues. The CDR3 protein is CASSLHHRGSLGNQPQHF. DNA of the CDR3: TGTGCCAGCAGTTTACACCACAGGGGGAGTTTGGGCAATCAGCCCCAGCATTTT.

The chain joins TRBV9 to TRBJ2-5; 7 bases fit TRBD2. The CDR3 runs to 14 residues. V gave up 3 bases and J gave up 9 bases; unmatched junction bases: 11. The V gene's germline CDR1 is SGDLS and CDR2 YYNGEE. This chain's CDR3 is CASSGGGSGHPQYF. The CDR3 coding sequence is TGTGCCAGCAGCGGGGGGGGTAGCGGGCACCCCCAGTACTTC. The full variable domain, completed using reference TRBV9 and TRBJ2-5, is DSGVTQTPKHLITATGQRVTLRCSPRSGDLSVYWYQQSLDQGLQFLIQYYNGEERAKGNILERFSAQQFPDLHSELNLSSLELGDSALYFCASSGGGSGHPQYFGPGTRLLVL.

V gene TRBV3-1 combines with J gene TRBJ2-1; D remains unclear. V lost 4 bases and J 8 bases, leaving 9 bases between the germline ends. Per germline, CDR1 LGHDT and CDR2 YNNKEL (reference sequence). The CDR3 extends over 12 amino acids. In nucleotides, the CDR3 is TGTGCCAGCAGCCGGTCAGCGTATGAGCAGTTCTTC. Translated: CASSRSAYEQFF.

This chain connects TRBV7-9 to TRBJ1-1, with a weak D call TRBD1 (5 bases). CDR3 length: 15 residues. Per germline, CDR1 SEHNR and CDR2 FQNEAQ (reference sequence). V lost 5 bases to trimming and J lost 0 bases, with 13 bases between them. CDR3 loop: CASSVDRKLNTEAFF. CDR3 sequence (DNA): TGTGCCAGCAGCGTTGACAGAAAGTTGAACACTGAAGCTTTCTTT.